This T cell receptor beta chain appears in the sequencing data of a study of T cell repertoires in cytomegalovirus infection. The wider study: Based on public TCR beta signatures, there were indications of CMV infection and of a matching HLA type. Overall study results and limits: Cumulative frequency (of public TCR beta family members) identified carriers of CMV plus the relevant HLA. Dominant in the ex vivo response were TCR beta clonotypes restricted by HLA-C and specific for CMV.

In this sample, this clonotype turned up a few times. Antigen: not known. CDR3 length: 13 residues. V trimming: 6 bases; J trimming: 7 bases; junction bases outside the gene matches: 9. Germline CDR1 and CDR2: DFQATT and SNEGSKA (reference sequence). TCRdb passed the reads through MiXCR, listing each CDR3 protein once. The data show under 200,000 distinct CDR3 sequences, with approximately 9.6% seen just once and approximately 4.2% held by the top ten. The clonotype comes from a human donor in good health (CMV status not recorded). Some clones in this sample may be carry-over from other donors' samples. The sequenced sample was PBMCs. This chain connects TRBV20-1 to TRBJ1-5; 7 bases are shared with TRBD1. The CDR3 DNA follows: TGCAGTGCAGAAACAGGGGTTGGGCAGCCCCAGCATTTT. It translates to CSAETGVGQPQHF.